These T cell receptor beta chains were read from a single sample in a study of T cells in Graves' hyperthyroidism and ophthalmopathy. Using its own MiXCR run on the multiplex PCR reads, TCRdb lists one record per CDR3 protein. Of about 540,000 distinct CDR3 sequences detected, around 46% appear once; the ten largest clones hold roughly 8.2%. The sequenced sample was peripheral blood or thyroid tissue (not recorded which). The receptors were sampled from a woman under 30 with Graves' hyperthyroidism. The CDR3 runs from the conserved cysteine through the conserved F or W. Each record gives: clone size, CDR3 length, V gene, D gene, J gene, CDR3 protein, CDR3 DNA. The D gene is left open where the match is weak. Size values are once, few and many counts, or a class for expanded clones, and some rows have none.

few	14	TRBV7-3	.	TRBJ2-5	CASSYSPLQETQYF	TGTGCCAGCAGTTACAGCCCCCTCCAAGAGACCCAGTACTTC
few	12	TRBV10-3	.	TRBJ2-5	CAISARDETQYF	TGTGCCATCAGTGCTAGGGACGAGACCCAGTACTTC
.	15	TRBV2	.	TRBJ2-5	CASSGVGPGRETQYF	TGTGCCAGCTCTGGGGTCGGTCCAGGGAGAGAGACCCAGTACTTC
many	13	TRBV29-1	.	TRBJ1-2	CSVEEGGTGGYTF	TGCAGCGTTGAAGAAGGGGGGACGGGTGGCTACACCTTC
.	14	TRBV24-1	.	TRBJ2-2	CATSDLPGTGELFF	TGTGCCACCAGTGATTTGCCCGGGACAGGGGAGCTGTTTTTT
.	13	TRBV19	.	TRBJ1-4	CASSQGRSEKLFF	TGTGCCAGTAGCCAGGGGCGTTCCGAAAAACTGTTTTTT
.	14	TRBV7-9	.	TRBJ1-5	CASSTGETNQPQHF	TGTGCCAGCAGCACAGGAGAGACAAATCAGCCCCAGCATTTT
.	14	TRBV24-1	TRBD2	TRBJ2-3	CATQGLAGSDTQYF	TGTGCCACCCAAGGACTAGCGGGATCAGATACGCAGTATTTT
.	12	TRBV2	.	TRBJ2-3	CASSDRSGTQYF	TGTGCCAGCAGTGACCGGTCAGGTACGCAGTATTTT
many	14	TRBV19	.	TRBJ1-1	CASRREDMNTEAFF	TGTGCCAGTAGGAGAGAGGACATGAACACTGAAGCTTTCTTT
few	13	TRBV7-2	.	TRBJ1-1	CASSLWVGTEAFF	TGTGCCAGCAGCTTATGGGTGGGCACTGAAGCTTTCTTT
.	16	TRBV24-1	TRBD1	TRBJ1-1	CATSQGGGQMNTEAFF	TGTGCCACCAGCCAAGGGGGGGGACAGATGAACACTGAAGCTTTCTTT
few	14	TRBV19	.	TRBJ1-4	CASTPGATNEKLFF	TGTGCCAGTACCCCAGGGGCAACTAATGAAAAACTGTTTTTT
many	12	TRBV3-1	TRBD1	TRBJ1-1	CASSHGQVEAFF	TGTGCCAGCAGCCACGGACAGGTTGAAGCTTTCTTT
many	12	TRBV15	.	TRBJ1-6	CATTLQGSPLHF	TGTGCCACCACCCTGCAGGGCTCACCCCTCCACTTT
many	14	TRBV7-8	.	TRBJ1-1	CASGPGEVNTEAFF	TGTGCCAGCGGACCCGGGGAAGTGAACACTGAAGCTTTCTTT
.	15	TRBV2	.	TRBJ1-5	CASSASVIGNQPQHF	TGTGCCAGCAGTGCTTCAGTTATAGGCAATCAGCCCCAGCATTTT
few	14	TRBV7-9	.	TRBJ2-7	CASSLVDRIYEQYF	TGTGCCAGCAGCTTGGTAGACAGGATCTACGAGCAGTACTTC
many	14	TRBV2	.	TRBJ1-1	CASIATTKNTEAFF	TGTGCCAGCATCGCGACAACCAAGAACACTGAAGCTTTCTTT
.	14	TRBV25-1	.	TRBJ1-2	CASSDSAFTGGYTF	TGTGCCAGCAGTGACTCGGCCTTTACGGGCGGCTACACCTTC
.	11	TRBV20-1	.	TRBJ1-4	CSARGGRKLVF	TGCAGTGCTAGAGGTGGGAGAAAACTGGTTTTT
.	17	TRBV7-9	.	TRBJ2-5	CASSATAPRGGRETQYF	TGTGCCAGCAGTGCAACCGCCCCGCGAGGGGGTCGGGAGACCCAGTACTTC
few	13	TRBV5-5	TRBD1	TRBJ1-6	CASRPDRGSPLHF	TGTGCCAGCAGACCGGACAGGGGTTCACCCCTCCACTTT
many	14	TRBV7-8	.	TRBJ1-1	CASNQNVGGTEAFF	TGTGCCAGCAATCAGAATGTCGGTGGCACTGAAGCTTTCTTT
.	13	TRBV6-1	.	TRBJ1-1	CASRDVLGTEAFF	TGTGCCAGCAGGGATGTTTTGGGCACTGAAGCTTTCTTT
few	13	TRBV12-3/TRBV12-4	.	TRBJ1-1	CASRPVGRTEAFF	TGTGCCAGCAGGCCGGTGGGTAGAACTGAAGCTTTCTTT
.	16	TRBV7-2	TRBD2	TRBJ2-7	CASSRRMAGGSYEQYF	TGTGCCAGCAGCCGACGAATGGCGGGGGGATCCTACGAGCAGTACTTC
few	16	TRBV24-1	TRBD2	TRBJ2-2	CATSDAGARITGELFF	TGTGCCACCAGTGATGCGGGAGCCCGAATCACCGGGGAGCTGTTTTTT
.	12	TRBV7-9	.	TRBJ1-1	CASSYHVAEAFF	TGTGCCAGCAGTTACCATGTCGCTGAAGCTTTCTTT
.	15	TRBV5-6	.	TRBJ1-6	CASSLVGGAHSPLHF	TGTGCCAGCAGCTTGGTGGGGGGCGCGCATTCACCCCTCCACTTT
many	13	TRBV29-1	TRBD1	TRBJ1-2	CSVGGQEAYGYTF	TGCAGCGTTGGCGGACAGGAGGCCTATGGCTACACCTTC
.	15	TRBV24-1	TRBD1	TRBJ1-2	CATPPRTGAHYGYTF	TGTGCCACCCCTCCTAGGACAGGGGCCCACTATGGCTACACCTTC
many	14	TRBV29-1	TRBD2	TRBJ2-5	CSVGLAGGQETQYF	TGCAGCGTTGGACTAGCGGGAGGGCAAGAGACCCAGTACTTC
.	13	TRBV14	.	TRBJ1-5	CASSLLGTQPQHF	TGTGCCAGCAGCCTCCTAGGAACTCAGCCCCAGCATTTT
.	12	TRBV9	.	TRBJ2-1	CASSPGGRRQFF	TGTGCCAGCAGTCCTGGGGGGCGGAGGCAGTTCTTC
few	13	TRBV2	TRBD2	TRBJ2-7	CASSLREDDEQYF	TGTGCCAGCAGTTTACGGGAGGATGACGAGCAGTACTTC
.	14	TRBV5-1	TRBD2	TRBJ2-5	CASSLVSSGRTQYF	TGCGCCAGCAGCTTGGTTTCTAGCGGCCGGACCCAGTACTTC
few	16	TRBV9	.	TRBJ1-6	CASRGGRHSINSPLHF	TGTGCCAGCAGGGGGGGACGGCACAGCATCAATTCACCCCTCCACTTT
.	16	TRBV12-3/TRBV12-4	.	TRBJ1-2	CASSPSVWGNFYGYTF	TGTGCCAGCAGTCCGTCCGTGTGGGGAAATTTCTATGGCTACACCTTC
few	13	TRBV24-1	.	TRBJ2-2	CATTNGGTGELFF	TGTGCCACCACAAACGGGGGCACCGGGGAGCTGTTTTTT
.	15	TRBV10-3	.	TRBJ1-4	CAISAGQGNGEKLFF	TGTGCCATCAGTGCCGGCCAGGGGAATGGTGAAAAACTGTTTTTT
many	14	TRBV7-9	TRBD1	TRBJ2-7	CASSLGTGPREQYF	TGTGCCAGCAGCTTAGGGACAGGGCCCCGGGAGCAGTACTTC
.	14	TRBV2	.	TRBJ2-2	CASSLPGGTGELFF	TGTGCCAGCAGTTTACCCGGGGGCACCGGGGAGCTGTTTTTT
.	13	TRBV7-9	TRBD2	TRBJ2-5	CASSPAGVGAQYF	TGTGCCAGCAGTCCGGCGGGGGTCGGGGCCCAGTACTTC
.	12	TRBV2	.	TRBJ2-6	CAGHPGANVLTF	TGTGCCGGCCACCCCGGGGCCAACGTCCTGACTTTC
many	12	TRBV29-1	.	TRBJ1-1	CSVEGRYTEAFF	TGCAGCGTTGAAGGCAGATACACTGAAGCTTTCTTT
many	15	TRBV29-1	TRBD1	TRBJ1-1	CSGRVQGAMNTEAFF	TGCAGCGGCCGAGTACAGGGGGCGATGAACACTGAAGCTTTCTTT
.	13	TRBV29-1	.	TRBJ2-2	CSVYSWGTGELFF	TGCAGCGTTTACTCCTGGGGGACCGGGGAGCTGTTTTTT
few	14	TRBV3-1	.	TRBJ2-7	CASSQEQAAYEQYF	TGTGCCAGCAGCCAAGAACAGGCTGCCTACGAGCAGTACTTC
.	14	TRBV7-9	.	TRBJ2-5	CASSLAVYQETQYF	TGTGCCAGCAGCTTAGCGGTGTACCAAGAGACCCAGTACTTC
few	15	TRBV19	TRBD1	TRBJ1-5	CASSINRGKGQPQHF	TGTGCCAGTAGTATCAACAGGGGAAAGGGTCAGCCCCAGCATTTT
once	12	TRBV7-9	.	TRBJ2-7	CASSSGNYEQHF	TGTGCCAGCAGCTCGGGCAACTACGAGCAGCACTTC
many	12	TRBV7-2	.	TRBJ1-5	CASSSRNQPQHF	TGTGCCAGCAGCTCCCGCAATCAGCCCCAGCATTTT
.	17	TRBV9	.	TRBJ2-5	CASSVEEGSGGEETQYF	TGTGCCAGCAGCGTAGAAGAGGGGTCGGGGGGCGAAGAGACCCAGTACTTC
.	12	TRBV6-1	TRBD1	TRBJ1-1	CASNRGLLEAFF	TGTGCCAGCAACAGGGGGCTCCTTGAAGCTTTCTTT
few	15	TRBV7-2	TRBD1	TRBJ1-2	CASSLRGQGEGGYTF	TGTGCCAGCAGTCTTCGAGGACAGGGTGAAGGGGGCTACACCTTC
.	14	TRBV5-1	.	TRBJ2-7	CASSFGGNEYEQYF	TGCGCCAGCAGCTTTGGGGGCAACGAGTACGAGCAGTACTTC
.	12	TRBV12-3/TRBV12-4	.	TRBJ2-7	CASGRDFLEQYF	TGTGCCAGCGGCCGGGACTTTCTCGAGCAGTACTTC
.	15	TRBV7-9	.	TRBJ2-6	CASSRGFSGANVLTF	TGTGCCAGCAGCCGAGGGTTCTCTGGGGCCAACGTCCTGACTTTC
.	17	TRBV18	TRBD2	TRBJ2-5	CASSPPLLAGDTWTQYF	TGTGCCAGCTCACCACCCTTGCTAGCGGGAGATACATGGACCCAGTACTTC